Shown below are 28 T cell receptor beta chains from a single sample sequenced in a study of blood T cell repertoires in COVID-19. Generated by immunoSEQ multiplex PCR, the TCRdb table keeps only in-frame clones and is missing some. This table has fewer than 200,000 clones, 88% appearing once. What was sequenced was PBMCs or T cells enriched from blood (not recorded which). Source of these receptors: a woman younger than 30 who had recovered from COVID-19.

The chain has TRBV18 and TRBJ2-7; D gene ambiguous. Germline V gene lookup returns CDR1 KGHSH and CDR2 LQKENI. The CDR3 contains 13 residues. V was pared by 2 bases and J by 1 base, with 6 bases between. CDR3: CASSPAQSYEQYF. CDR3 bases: TGTGCCAGCTCACCAGCGCAATCCTACGAGCAGTACTTC.

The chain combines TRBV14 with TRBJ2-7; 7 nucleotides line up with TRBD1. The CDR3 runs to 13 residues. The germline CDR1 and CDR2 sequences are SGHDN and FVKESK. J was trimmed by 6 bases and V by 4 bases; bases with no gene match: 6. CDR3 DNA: TGTGCCAGCAGCCCCGGGACAGAAGCCGAGCAGTACTTC. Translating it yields CASSPGTEAEQYF.

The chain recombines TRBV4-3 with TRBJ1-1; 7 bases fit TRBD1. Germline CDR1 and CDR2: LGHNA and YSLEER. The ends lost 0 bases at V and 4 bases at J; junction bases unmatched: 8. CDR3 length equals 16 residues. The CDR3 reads CASSQDVGAGGTEAFF. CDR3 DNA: TGCGCCAGCAGCCAAGATGTTGGAGCAGGGGGCACTGAAGCTTTCTTT.

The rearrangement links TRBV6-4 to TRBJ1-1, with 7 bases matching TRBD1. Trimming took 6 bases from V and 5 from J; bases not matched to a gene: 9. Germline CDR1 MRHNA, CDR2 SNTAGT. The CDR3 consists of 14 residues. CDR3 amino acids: CASSQKGQLTEAFF. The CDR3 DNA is TGTGCCAGCAGCCAAAAGGGACAGTTAACTGAAGCTTTCTTT.

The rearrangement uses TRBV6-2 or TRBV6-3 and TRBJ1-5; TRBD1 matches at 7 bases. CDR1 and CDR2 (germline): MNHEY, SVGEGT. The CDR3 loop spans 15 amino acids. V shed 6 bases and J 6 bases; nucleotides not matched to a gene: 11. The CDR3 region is CASSRDSPTVQPQHF. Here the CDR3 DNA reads TGTGCCAGCAGCCGGGACAGTCCTACCGTTCAGCCCCAGCATTTT.

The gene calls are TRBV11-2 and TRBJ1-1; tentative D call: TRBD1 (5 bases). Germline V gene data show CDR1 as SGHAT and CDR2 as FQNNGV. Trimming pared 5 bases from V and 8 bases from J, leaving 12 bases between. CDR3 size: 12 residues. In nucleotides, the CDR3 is TGTGCCAGCAGCCCAATTCGGGGGGAAGCTTTCTTT. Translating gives CASSPIRGEAFF.

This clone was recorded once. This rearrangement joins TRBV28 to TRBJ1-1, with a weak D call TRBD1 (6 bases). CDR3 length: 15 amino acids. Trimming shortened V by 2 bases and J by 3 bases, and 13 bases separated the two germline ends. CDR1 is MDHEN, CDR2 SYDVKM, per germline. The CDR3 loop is CASSLEGRGYTEAFF. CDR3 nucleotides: TGTGCCAGCAGTTTAGAGGGCAGGGGATACACTGAAGCTTTCTTT. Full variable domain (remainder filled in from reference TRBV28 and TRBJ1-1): DVKVTQSSRYLVKRTGEKVFLECVQDMDHENMFWYRQDPGLGLRLIYFSYDVKMKEKGDIPEGYSVSREKKERFSLILESASTNQTSMYLCASSLEGRGYTEAFFGQGTRLTVV.

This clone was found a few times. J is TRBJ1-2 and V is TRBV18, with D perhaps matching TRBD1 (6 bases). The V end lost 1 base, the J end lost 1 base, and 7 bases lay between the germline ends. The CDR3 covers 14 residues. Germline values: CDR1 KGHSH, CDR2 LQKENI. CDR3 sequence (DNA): TGTGCCAGCTCACCACGGACAGATAACTATGGCTACACCTTC. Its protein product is CASSPRTDNYGYTF.

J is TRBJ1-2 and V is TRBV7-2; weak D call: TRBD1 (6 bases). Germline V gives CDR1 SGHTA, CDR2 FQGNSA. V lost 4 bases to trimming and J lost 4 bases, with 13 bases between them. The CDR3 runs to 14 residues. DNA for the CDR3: TGTGCCAGCAGCTCGGATGTACAGGGCTATGGCTACACCTTC. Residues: CASSSDVQGYGYTF.

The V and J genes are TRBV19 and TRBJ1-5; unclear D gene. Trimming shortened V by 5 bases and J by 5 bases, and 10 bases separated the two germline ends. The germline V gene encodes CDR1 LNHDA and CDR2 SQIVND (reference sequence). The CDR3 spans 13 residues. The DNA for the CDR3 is TGTGCCAGTAGTGGGCTCGCATATCAGCCCCAGCATTTT. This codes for CASSGLAYQPQHF.

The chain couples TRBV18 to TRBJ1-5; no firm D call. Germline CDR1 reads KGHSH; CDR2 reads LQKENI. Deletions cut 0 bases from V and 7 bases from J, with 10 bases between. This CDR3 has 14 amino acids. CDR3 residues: CASSPPGSGQPQHF. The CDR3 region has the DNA TGTGCCAGCTCACCACCTGGGTCGGGGCAGCCCCAGCATTTT.

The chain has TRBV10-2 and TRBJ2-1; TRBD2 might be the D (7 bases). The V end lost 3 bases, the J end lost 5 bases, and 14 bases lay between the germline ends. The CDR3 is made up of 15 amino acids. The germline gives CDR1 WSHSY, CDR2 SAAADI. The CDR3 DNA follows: TGCGCCAGCAGTGACCCCGGGGGGCGGGACAATGAGCAGTTCTTC. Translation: CASSDPGGRDNEQFF.

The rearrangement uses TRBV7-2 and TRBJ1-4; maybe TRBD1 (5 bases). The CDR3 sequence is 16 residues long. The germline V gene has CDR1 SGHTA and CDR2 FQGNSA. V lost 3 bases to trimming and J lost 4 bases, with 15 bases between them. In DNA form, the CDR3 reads TGTGCCAGCAGCTTGGTAGGGGCGAAGGGTAATGAAAAACTGTTTTTT. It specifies CASSLVGAKGNEKLFF. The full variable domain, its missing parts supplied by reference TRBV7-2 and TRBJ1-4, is GAGVSQSPSNKVTEKGKDVELRCDPISGHTALYWYRQSLGQGLEFLIYFQGNSAPDKSGLPSDRFSAERTGGSVSTLTIQRTQQEDSAVYLCASSLVGAKGNEKLFFGSGTQLSVL.

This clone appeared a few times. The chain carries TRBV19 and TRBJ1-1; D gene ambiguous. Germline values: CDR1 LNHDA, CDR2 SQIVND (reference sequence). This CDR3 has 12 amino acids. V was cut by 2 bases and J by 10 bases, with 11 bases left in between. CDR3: CASSISGERAFF. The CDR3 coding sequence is TGTGCCAGTAGTATATCCGGGGAGAGAGCTTTCTTT.

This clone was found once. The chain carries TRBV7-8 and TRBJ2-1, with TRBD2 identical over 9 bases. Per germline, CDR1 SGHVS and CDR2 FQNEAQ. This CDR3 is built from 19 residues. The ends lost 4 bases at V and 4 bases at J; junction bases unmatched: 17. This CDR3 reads CASSSDPVVVLAGYNEQFF. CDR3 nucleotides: TGTGCCAGCAGCTCGGACCCCGTGGTAGTTCTAGCGGGATACAATGAGCAGTTCTTC.

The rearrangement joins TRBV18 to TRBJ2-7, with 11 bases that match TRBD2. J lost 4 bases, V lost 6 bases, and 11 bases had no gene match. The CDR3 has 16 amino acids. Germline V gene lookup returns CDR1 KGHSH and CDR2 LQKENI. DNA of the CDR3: TGTGCCAGCTCCCTGGGACTAGCGGAGTCAGGTTACGAGCAGTACTTC. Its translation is CASSLGLAESGYEQYF.

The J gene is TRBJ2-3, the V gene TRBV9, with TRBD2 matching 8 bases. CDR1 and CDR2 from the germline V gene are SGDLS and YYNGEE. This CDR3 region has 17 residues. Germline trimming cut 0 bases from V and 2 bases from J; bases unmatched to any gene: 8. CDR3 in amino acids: CASSVGERERFTDTQYF. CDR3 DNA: TGTGCCAGCAGCGTAGGCGAGCGGGAGCGATTCACAGATACGCAGTATTTT.

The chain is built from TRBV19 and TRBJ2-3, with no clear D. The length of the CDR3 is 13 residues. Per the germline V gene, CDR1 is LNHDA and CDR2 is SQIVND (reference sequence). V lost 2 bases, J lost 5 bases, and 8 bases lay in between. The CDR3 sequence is CASSIPPGDTQYF. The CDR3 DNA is TGTGCCAGTAGTATACCGCCAGGAGATACGCAGTATTTT.

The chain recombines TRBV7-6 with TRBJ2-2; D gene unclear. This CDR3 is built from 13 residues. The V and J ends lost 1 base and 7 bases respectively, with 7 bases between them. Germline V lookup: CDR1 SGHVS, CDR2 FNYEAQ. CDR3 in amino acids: CASSLVGGGELFF. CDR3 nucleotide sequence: TGTGCCAGCAGCTTAGTCGGTGGCGGGGAGCTGTTTTTT.

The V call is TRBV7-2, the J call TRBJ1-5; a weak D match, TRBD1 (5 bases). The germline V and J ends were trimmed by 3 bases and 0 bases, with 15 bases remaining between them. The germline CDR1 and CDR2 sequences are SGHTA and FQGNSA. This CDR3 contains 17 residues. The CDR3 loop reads CASSFFHSGNSNQPQHF. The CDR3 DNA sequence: TGTGCCAGCAGCTTTTTTCATTCAGGGAATAGCAATCAGCCCCAGCATTTT.

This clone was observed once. The DNA for the CDR3 is TGTGCCAGCAGCCACACAGGGGACCTAACCTACGAGCAGTACTTC. Translated, it gives CASSHTGDLTYEQYF. The V gene is TRBV28, the J gene TRBJ2-7; 7 positions match TRBD1. J was trimmed by 2 bases and V by 6 bases; bases with no gene match: 10. Germline V gene sequence: CDR1 MDHEN, CDR2 SYDVKM. The CDR3 length is 15 residues. The full variable domain, in which reference TRBV28 and TRBJ2-7 provide the parts outside the CDR3, is DVKVTQSSRYLVKRTGEKVFLECVQDMDHENMFWYRQDPGLGLRLIYFSYDVKMKEKGDIPEGYSVSREKKERFSLILESASTNQTSMYLCASSHTGDLTYEQYFGPGTRLTVT.

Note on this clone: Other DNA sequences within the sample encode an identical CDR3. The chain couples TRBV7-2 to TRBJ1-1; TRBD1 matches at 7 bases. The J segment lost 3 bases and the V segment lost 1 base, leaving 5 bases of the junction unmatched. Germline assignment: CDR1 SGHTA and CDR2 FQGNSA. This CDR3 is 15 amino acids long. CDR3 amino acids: CASSLGYQGDTEAFF. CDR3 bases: TGTGCCAGCAGCTTAGGATATCAGGGGGACACTGAAGCTTTCTTT.

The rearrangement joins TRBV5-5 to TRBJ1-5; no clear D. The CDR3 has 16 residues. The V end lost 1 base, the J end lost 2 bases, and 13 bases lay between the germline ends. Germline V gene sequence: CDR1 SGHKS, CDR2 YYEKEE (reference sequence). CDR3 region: CASSLLSRVGNQPQHF. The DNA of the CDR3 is TGTGCCAGCAGCTTGTTGTCTCGAGTCGGCAATCAGCCCCAGCATTTT.

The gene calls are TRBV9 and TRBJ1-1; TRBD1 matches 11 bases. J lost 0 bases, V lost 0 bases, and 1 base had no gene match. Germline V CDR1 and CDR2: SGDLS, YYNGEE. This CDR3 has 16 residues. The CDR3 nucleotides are TGTGCCAGCAGCGTAGGGACAGGGGGCATGAACACTGAAGCTTTCTTT. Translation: CASSVGTGGMNTEAFF.

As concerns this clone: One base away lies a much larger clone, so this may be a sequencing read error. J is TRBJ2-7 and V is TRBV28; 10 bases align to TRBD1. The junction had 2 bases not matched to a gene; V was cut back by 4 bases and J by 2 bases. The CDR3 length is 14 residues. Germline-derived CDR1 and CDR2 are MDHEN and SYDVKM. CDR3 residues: CASSYGTGAYEQYF. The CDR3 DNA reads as TGTGCCAGCAGTTACGGGACAGGGGCCTACGAGCAGTACTTC.

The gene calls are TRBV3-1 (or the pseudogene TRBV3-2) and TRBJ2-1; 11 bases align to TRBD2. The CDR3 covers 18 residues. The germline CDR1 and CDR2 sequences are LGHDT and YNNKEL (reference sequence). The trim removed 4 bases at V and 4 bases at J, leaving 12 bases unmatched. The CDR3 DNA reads TGTGCCAGCAGCCCAGGCCTTACTAGCGGGGGCCGTTACAATGAGCAGTTCTTC. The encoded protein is CASSPGLTSGGRYNEQFF.

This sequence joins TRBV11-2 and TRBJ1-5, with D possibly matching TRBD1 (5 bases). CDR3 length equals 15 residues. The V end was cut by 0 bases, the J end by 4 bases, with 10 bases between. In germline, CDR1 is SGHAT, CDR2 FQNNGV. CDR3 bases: TGTGCCAGCAGCTTAGATTGGGGGGGGAATCAGCCCCAGCATTTT. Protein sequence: CASSLDWGGNQPQHF.

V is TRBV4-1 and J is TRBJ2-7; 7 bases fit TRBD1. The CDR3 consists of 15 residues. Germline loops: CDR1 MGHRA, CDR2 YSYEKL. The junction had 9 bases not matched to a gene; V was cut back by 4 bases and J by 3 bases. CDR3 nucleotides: TGCGCCAGCAGCCTAGGGGACAGTGGGCACTACGAGCAGTACTTC. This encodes CASSLGDSGHYEQYF.